The source of this T cell receptor (beta chain) is a study of blood T cells in healthy people across ages. CDR3 size: 13 residues. V dropped 6 bases and J dropped 4; count of bases not matched to a gene: 8. Germline lookup yields CDR1 DFQATT and CDR2 SNEGSKA (reference sequence). Sample donors were healthy Caucasian individuals that came from Russia, aged roughly 6 to 95. The authors ran a second PCR of about 6 to 11 cycles using a sample-barcoded 5' primer and a J-beta primer mix. MiXCR was run by TCRdb on the 5' RACE reads, yielding one entry per CDR3 protein. The sample holds about 1.7 million distinct CDR3 sequences, 28% seen once. Points from the study as a whole: In the absence of known donor CMV status, changes in expanded clonotypes were possibly confounded. Compared with aged donors, long-lived donors showed fewer expanded clones, suggesting selection.

Turning to this clonotype: What it recognizes is unknown.

V gene TRBV20-1 combines with J gene TRBJ1-1; 7 nucleotides agree with TRBD1. Sample: blood. The source is a woman aged 30 to 39 in good health. CDR3 amino acids: CSAFKGAGTEAFF. CDR3 DNA sequence: TGCAGTGCCTTTAAGGGGGCCGGCACTGAAGCTTTCTTT.